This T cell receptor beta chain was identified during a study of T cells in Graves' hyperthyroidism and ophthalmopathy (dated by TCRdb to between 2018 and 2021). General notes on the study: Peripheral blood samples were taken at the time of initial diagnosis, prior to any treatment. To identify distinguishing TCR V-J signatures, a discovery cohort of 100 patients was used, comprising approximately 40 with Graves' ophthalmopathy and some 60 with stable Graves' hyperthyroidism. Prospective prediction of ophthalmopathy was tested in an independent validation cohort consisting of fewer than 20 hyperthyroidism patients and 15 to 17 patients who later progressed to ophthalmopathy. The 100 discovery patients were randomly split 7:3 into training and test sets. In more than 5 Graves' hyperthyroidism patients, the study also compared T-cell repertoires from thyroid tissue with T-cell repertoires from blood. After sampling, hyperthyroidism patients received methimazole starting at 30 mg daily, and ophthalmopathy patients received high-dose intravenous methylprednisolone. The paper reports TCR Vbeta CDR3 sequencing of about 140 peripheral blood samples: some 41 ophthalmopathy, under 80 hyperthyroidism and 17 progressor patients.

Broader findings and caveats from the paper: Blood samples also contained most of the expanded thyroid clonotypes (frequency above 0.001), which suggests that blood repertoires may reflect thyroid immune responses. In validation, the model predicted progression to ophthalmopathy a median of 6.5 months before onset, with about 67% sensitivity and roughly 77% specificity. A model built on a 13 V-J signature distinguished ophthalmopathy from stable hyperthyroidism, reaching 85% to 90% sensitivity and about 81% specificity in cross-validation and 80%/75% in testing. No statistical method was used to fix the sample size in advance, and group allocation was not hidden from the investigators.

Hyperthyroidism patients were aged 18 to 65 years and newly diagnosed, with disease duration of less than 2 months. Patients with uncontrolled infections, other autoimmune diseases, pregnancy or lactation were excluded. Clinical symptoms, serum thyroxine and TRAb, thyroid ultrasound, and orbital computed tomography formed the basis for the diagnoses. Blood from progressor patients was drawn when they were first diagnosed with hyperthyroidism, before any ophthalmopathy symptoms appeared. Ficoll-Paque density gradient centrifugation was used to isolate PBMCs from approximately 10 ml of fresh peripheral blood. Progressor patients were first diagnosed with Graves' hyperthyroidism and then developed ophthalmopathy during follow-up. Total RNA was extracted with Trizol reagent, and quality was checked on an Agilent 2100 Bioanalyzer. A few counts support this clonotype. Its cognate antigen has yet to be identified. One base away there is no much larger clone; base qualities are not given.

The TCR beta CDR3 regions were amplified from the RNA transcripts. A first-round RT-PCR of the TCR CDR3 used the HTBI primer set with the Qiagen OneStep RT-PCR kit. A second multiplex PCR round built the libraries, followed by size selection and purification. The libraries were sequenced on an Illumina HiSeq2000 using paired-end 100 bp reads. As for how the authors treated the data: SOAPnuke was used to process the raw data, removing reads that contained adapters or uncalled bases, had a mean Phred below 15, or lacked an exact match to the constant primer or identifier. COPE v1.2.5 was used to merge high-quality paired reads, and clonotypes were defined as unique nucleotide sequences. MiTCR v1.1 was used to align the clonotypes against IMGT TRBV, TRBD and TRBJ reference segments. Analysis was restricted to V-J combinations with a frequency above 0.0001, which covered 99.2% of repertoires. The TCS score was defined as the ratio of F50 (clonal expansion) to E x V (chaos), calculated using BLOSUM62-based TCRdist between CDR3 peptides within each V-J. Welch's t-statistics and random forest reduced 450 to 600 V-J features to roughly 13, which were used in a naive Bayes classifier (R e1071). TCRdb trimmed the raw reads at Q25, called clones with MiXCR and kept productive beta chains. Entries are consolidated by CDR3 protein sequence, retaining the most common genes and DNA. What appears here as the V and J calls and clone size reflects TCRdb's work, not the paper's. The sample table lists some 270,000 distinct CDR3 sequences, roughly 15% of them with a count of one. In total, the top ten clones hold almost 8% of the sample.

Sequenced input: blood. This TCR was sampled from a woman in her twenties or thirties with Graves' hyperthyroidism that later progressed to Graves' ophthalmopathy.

The base sequence is TGTGCCAGCAGGGCAGGGGAGGGCATTGAGCAGTTCTTC. It codes for CASRAGEGIEQFF. Rearrangement joined TRBV14 to TRBJ2-1, and perhaps TRBD2 as D gene, on 7 matching bases. At the junction V is shortened by 6 bases and J by 9 bases, with 15 bases in between. The CDR3 spans 13 residues, from the cysteine through the phenylalanine. Only the CDR3 portion is preserved as DNA: 39 bases, with reading frame beginning at the first base. CDR1 and CDR2, per the germline V gene, are SGHDN and FVKESK.